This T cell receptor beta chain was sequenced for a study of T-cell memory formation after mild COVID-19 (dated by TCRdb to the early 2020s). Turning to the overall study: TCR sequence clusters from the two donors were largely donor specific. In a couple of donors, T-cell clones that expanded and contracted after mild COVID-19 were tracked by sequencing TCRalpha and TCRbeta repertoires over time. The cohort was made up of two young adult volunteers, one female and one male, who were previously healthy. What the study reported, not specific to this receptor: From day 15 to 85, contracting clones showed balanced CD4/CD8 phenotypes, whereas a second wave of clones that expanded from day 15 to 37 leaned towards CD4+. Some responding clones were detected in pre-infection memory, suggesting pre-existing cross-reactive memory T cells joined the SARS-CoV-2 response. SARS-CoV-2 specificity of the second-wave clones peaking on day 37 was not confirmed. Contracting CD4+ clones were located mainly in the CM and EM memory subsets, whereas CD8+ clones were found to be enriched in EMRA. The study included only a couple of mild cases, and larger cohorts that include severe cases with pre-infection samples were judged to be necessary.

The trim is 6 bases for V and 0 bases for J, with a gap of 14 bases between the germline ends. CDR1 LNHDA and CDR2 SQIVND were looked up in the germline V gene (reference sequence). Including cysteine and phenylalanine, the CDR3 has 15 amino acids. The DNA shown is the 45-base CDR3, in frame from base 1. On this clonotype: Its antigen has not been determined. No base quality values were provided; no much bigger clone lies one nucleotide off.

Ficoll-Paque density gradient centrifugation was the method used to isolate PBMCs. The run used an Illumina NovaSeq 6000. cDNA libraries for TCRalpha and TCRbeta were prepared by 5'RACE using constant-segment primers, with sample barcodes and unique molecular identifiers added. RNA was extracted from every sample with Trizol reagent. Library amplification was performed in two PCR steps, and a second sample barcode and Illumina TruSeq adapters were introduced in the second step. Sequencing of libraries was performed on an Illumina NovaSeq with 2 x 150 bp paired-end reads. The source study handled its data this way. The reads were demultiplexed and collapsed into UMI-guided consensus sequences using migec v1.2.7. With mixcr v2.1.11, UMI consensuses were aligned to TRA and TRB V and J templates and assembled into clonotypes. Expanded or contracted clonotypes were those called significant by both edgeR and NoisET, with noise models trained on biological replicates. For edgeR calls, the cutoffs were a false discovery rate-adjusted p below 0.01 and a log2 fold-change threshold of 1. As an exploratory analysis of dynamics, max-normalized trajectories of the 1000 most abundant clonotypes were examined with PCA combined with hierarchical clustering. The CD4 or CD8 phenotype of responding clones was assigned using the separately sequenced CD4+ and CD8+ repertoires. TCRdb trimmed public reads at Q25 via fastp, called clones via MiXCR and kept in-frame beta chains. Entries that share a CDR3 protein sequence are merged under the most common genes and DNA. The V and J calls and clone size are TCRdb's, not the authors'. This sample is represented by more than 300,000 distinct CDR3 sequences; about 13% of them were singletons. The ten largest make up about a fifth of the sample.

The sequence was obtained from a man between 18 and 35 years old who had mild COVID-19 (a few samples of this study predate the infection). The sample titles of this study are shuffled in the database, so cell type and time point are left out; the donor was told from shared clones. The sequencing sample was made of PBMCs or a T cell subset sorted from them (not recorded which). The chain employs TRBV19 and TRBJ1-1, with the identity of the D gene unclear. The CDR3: CASSGSRAVNTEAFF. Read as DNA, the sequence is TGTGCCAGTAGCGGCTCCCGGGCGGTGAACACTGAAGCTTTCTTT.